The 11 T cell receptor beta chains reported below all come from one sample, sequenced in a study of shared clonotypes between healthy human individuals. Produced via immunoSEQ multiplex PCR; TCRdb's table is partial and in-frame only. The sample holds fewer than 1.8 million clones; just under 99% are singletons and the top ten take roughly 0.35%. Sequenced material: naive CD4+ T cells sorted from blood. Subset in this sample: CD45RA+ positively selected. The source is a man aged 25-40 years in good health.

This clone was observed a single time. This chain links TRBV7-9 with TRBJ2-7, with D tentatively TRBD1 (5 bases). V was clipped by 2 bases and J by 7 bases, with 12 bases between them. This CDR3 has 13 amino acids. The V gene's germline CDR1 is SEHNR and CDR2 FQNEAQ (reference sequence). The CDR3 DNA reads as TGTGCCAGCAGCTTAATGACAGAAGTGGAGCAGTACTTC. Translated: CASSLMTEVEQYF.

CDR3 in DNA: TGTGCCAGCAGCTCAAGACAGAGACAAGAGACCCAGTACTTC. This translates into CASSSRQRQETQYF. V and J are TRBV7-9 and TRBJ2-5; a weak D match, TRBD1 (5 bases). CDR1 is SEHNR and CDR2 is FQNEAQ in the germline V gene (reference sequence). Trimming left V 4 bases short and J 2 bases short, with 11 bases between. This CDR3 has 14 amino acids. Supplemented by reference TRBV7-9 and TRBJ2-5, the full variable domain reads DTGVSQNPRHKITKRGQNVTFRCDPISEHNRLYWYRQTLGQGPEFLTYFQNEAQLEKSRLLSDRFSAERPKGSFSTLEIQRTEQGDSAMYLCASSSRQRQETQYFGPGTRLLVL.

This sequence joins TRBV5-5 and TRBJ2-2; 10 bases agree with TRBD2. The CDR3 runs 19 residues. With 1 base clipped from V and 0 bases from J, the junction kept 9 bases outside the gene matches. CDR1 and CDR2 from the germline V gene are SGHKS and YYEKEE (reference sequence). The CDR3 nucleotides read TGTGCCAGCAGCTTGAGGGCTACGCTAGCGGGAGCGAACACCGGGGAGCTGTTTTTT. As protein: CASSLRATLAGANTGELFF.

CDR3 in DNA: TGCAGTGCTCACAGGGGGCCTGAGCAGTTCTTC. Protein: CSAHRGPEQFF. The chain employs TRBV20-1 and TRBJ2-1; 9 nucleotides agree with TRBD1. This CDR3 has 11 residues. Germline V gives CDR1 DFQATT, CDR2 SNEGSKA (reference sequence). With 5 bases clipped from V and 9 bases from J, the junction kept 2 bases outside the gene matches.

The chain links TRBV5-1 to TRBJ2-7; D possibly corresponds to TRBD2 (6 bases). The CDR3 runs to 16 residues. Looked up from germline, CDR1 is SGHRS and CDR2 is YFSETQ. Trimming left V 5 bases short and J 0 bases short, with 18 bases between. CDR3: CASSLEGPFSSYEQYF. In DNA, the CDR3 is TGCGCCAGCAGTCTGGAGGGACCTTTCAGCTCCTACGAGCAGTACTTC.

The rearrangement links TRBV19 to TRBJ2-3; 7 bases align to TRBD1. This CDR3 spans 14 amino acids. After removal of 10 bases from V and 1 base from J, the junction contained 8 bases not matched to a gene. In germline, CDR1 is LNHDA, CDR2 SQIVND (reference sequence). The CDR3, as DNA: TGTGCCACAGAAGGGACAGACCGCACAGATACGCAGTATTTT. Translated: CATEGTDRTDTQYF.

The rearrangement joins TRBV5-1 to TRBJ2-5; D is perhaps TRBD2 (5 bases). The CDR3 loop spans 15 amino acids. Between the trimmed V and J ends, which lost 1 base and 5 bases, there was a span of 15 bases. Germline assignment: CDR1 SGHRS and CDR2 YFSETQ. The CDR3 region has the DNA TGCGCCAGCAGCTTGAACAATGACTCGGGGGAGACCCAGTACTTC. Amino acids: CASSLNNDSGETQYF. The variable domain in full, completed from reference TRBV5-1 and TRBJ2-5, reads KAGVTQTPRYLIKTRGQQVTLSCSPISGHRSVSWYQQTPGQGLQFLFEYFSETQRNKGNFPGRFSGRQFSNSRSEMNVSTLELGDSALYLCASSLNNDSGETQYFGPGTRLLVL.

The rearrangement links TRBV4-3 to TRBJ2-3; unclear D gene. Germline V gene data show CDR1 as LGHNA and CDR2 as YSLEER. The V end lost 1 base, the J end lost 1 base, and 9 bases lay between the germline ends. CDR3 size: 15 residues. The CDR3: CASSQAPQGTDTQYF. The DNA of the CDR3 is TGCGCCAGCAGCCAAGCCCCCCAGGGCACAGATACGCAGTATTTT.

The rearrangement links TRBV5-1 to TRBJ2-7, with TRBD2 as a possible D gene (5 bases). The ends were cut back, 1 base at V and 5 bases at J, with 16 bases in the middle. Germline CDR1 and CDR2: SGHRS and YFSETQ. This CDR3 is built from 15 residues. CDR3 in DNA: TGCGCCAGCAGCTTGATAGGAGCGGCAAACAACGAGCAGTACTTC. As protein: CASSLIGAANNEQYF. Supplemented by reference TRBV5-1 and TRBJ2-7, the full variable domain reads KAGVTQTPRYLIKTRGQQVTLSCSPISGHRSVSWYQQTPGQGLQFLFEYFSETQRNKGNFPGRFSGRQFSNSRSEMNVSTLELGDSALYLCASSLIGAANNEQYFGPGTRLTVT.

The V call is TRBV30, the J call TRBJ2-1, with 12 bases that match TRBD2. The trim removed 0 bases at V and 2 bases at J, leaving 2 bases unmatched. The germline V gene encodes CDR1 GTSNPN and CDR2 SVGIG (reference sequence). The CDR3 consists of 16 residues. The CDR3 loop is CAWSVPSGRAYNEQFF. The CDR3 DNA sequence: TGTGCCTGGAGTGTGCCTAGCGGGAGGGCCTACAATGAGCAGTTCTTC. The full variable domain, with the rest looked up from reference TRBV30 and TRBJ2-1, is SQTIHQWPATLVQPVGSPLSLECTVEGTSNPNLYWYRQAAGRGLQLLFYSVGIGQISSEVPQNLSASRPQDRQFILSSKKLLLSDSGFYLCAWSVPSGRAYNEQFFGPGTRLTVL.

The chain couples TRBV19 to TRBJ2-2; TRBD2 agrees at 15 bases. Germline trimming cut 7 bases from V and 7 bases from J; bases unmatched to any gene: 10. The CDR3 extends over 17 amino acids. Germline-derived CDR1 and CDR2 are LNHDA and SQIVND (reference sequence). The CDR3 here is CASTRTSGRAAVGELFF. For the CDR3, the DNA is TGTGCCAGTACTAGGACTAGCGGGAGGGCCGCTGTCGGGGAGCTGTTTTTT.